This TCR beta chain was identified during a study of T-cell memory formation after mild COVID-19. Across the whole study: The study found TCR clusters largely donor specific.

Findings of the study overall: Memory from before infection featured some responding clones, which suggests cross-reactive memory joined. Contracting CD4+ clones sat mainly in CM and EM; CD8+ in EMRA.

This CDR3 spans 16 amino acids. V lost 4 bases, J lost 4 bases, and 10 bases stayed unmatched. The TCR alpha and TCR beta cDNA libraries, bearing sample barcodes and UMIs, were generated by 5'RACE using constant-segment primers. TCRdb recomputed calls from the 5' RACE reads with MiXCR, one row per CDR3 protein. The sample includes hundreds of thousands of distinct CDR3 sequences, around 17% of them seen just once. Points on this clonotype: The antigen is not known.

Material for sequencing was PBMCs or a T cell subset sorted from them (not recorded which). The TCR comes from an adult woman who had mild COVID-19 (a few samples of this study predate the infection). Cell type and time point are not known. The V gene is TRBV12-3 or TRBV12-4, the J gene TRBJ2-7; the match to TRBD2 covers 10 bases. The CDR3 loop is CASSSSGSPLFYEQYF. The CDR3 coding sequence is TGTGCCAGCAGTTCTAGCGGGAGTCCTCTCTTTTACGAGCAGTACTTC.